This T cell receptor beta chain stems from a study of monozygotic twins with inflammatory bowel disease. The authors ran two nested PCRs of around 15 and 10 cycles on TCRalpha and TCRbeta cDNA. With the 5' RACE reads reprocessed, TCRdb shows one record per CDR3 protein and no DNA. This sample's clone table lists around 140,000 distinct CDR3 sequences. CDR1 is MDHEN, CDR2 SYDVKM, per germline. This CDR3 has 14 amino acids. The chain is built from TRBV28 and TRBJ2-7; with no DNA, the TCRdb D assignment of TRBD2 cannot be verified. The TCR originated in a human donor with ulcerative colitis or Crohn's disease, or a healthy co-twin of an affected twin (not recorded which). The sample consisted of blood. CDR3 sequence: CASSSGPSSYEQYF.